Shown below are 2 T cell receptor beta chains from a single sample sequenced in a study of shared clonotypes between healthy human individuals. TCRdb's table, derived via immunoSEQ multiplex PCR, lists solely in-frame clones and lacks some. The profile shows about 2,500,000 clones, more than 90% of them singletons. The sample comprised naive CD4+ T cells sorted from blood. Subset indicated: CD45RA+ positively selected. Receptors originate from a man aged 18-30 years in good health.

A single count supports this clone. The chain employs TRBV19 and TRBJ1-6; D possibly corresponds to TRBD1 (5 bases). The V end was cut by 4 bases, the J end by 4 bases, with 17 bases between. The CDR3 contains 17 residues. Germline CDR1 LNHDA, CDR2 SQIVND (reference sequence). The CDR3 coding sequence is TGTGCCAGTAGTAAGATCACCGGGGGATCGTATAATTCACCCCTCCACTTT. It encodes CASSKITGGSYNSPLHF.

The rearrangement joins TRBV28 to TRBJ2-5, with a tentative D call TRBD2 (5 bases). The CDR3 has 14 residues. Germline V gene data show CDR1 as MDHEN and CDR2 as SYDVKM. V dropped 1 base and J dropped 2 bases, with 8 bases sitting between them. The CDR3 DNA reads as TGTGCCAGCAGTTTATTGCAGCGGCAAGAGACCCAGTACTTC. It is translated as CASSLLQRQETQYF.